One and the same sample provided the 32 T cell receptor beta chains below, sequenced in a study of OX40 agonist ivuxolimab in advanced cancers. TCRdb's copy holds only in-frame clones and misses some; the assay was immunoSEQ multiplex PCR. In the table there are about 33,000 clones, more than 60% of which are singletons. The source was CD4+ or CD8+ T cells sorted from blood, collected in a trial of the OX40 agonist ivuxolimab. The receptors shown here come from an adult with an advanced solid tumor such as melanoma, head and neck, liver or kidney cancer.

This clone has just a few counts. V is TRBV10-3 and J is TRBJ1-2; possibly TRBD1 for D (6 bases). This CDR3 contains 15 residues. Trimming cost V 0 bases and J 6 bases, with 14 bases left between them. The germline CDR1 and CDR2 sequences are ENHRY and SYGVKD. CDR3 in amino acids: CAISESNGGANGYTF. The CDR3 region has the DNA TGTGCCATCAGTGAGTCTAACGGGGGGGCGAATGGCTACACCTTC.

With regard to this clone: The sample has other DNA sequences that encode this CDR3 too. V and J are TRBV4-2 and TRBJ1-1; possible D gene TRBD1, 6 bases. CDR1 and CDR2 (germline): LGHNA, YNFKEQ. V dropped 5 bases and J dropped 4 bases, with 11 bases sitting between them. CDR3 length: 13 amino acids. CDR3 coding DNA: TGTGCCAGCAGCAGAACAGGGAGCACTGAAGCTTTCTTT. This sequence encodes CASSRTGSTEAFF.

The count of this clone is one. The chain is built from TRBV6-6 and TRBJ2-7, with 7 bases lining up with TRBD1. This CDR3 has 13 amino acids. Per germline, CDR1 MNHNY and CDR2 SVGAGI (reference sequence). The V and J ends lost 0 bases and 6 bases, in that order; junction bases with no gene match: 2. In DNA, the CDR3 is TGTGCCAGCAGTTACTCGGGACAGTTCGAGCAGTACTTC. Its translation: CASSYSGQFEQYF.

The rearrangement joins TRBV4-2 to TRBJ1-5, with D possibly TRBD1 on 5 matching bases. This CDR3 has 16 residues. Trimming cost V 0 bases and J 5 bases, with 14 bases left between them. Germline CDR1 and CDR2: LGHNA and YNFKEQ. The chain's CDR3 is CASSQDGTASDQPQHF. In DNA form, the CDR3 reads TGTGCCAGCAGCCAAGACGGGACGGCTTCCGATCAGCCCCAGCATTTT.

The CDR3 DNA is TGTGCCCACGCAGGGATAGGCCCCTACAATGAGCAGTTCTTC. Amino acids: CAHAGIGPYNEQFF. The chain has TRBV30 and TRBJ2-1, with TRBD1 as a possible D gene (5 bases). Germline CDR1 and CDR2: GTSNPN and SVGIG (reference sequence). This CDR3 has 14 residues. The germline V and J ends were trimmed by 8 bases and 2 bases, with 16 bases remaining between them.

This chain joins TRBV27 and TRBJ2-6; D not resolved. This CDR3 spans 14 amino acids. Germline values: CDR1 MNHEY, CDR2 SMNVEV (reference sequence). Trimming removed 5 bases from V and 0 bases from J, with 5 bases in between. CDR3 sequence: CASSALSGANVLTF. Written as DNA, the CDR3 is TGTGCCAGCAGTGCCCTCTCTGGGGCCAACGTCCTGACTTTC.

The chain carries TRBV5-5 and TRBJ2-5; possibly TRBD1 or TRBD2 for D (5 bases each). Trimming took 4 bases from V and 2 from J, leaving 12 bases between them. The CDR3 length is 14 residues. CDR1 and CDR2 (germline): SGHKS, YYEKEE (reference sequence). This chain's CDR3 is CASSLRDAQETQYF. In DNA, the CDR3 is TGTGCCAGCAGCCTCCGGGACGCACAAGAGACCCAGTACTTC. Supplemented by reference TRBV5-5 and TRBJ2-5, the full variable domain reads DAGVTQSPTHLIKTRGQQVTLRCSPISGHKSVSWYQQVLGQGPQFIFQYYEKEERGRGNFPDRFSARQFPNYSSELNVNALLLGDSALYLCASSLRDAQETQYFGPGTRLLVL.

The chain uses TRBV27 and TRBJ1-3; unclear D gene. This CDR3 spans 16 amino acids. Germline CDR1 MNHEY, CDR2 SMNVEV (reference sequence). The ends were cut back, 6 bases at V and 0 bases at J, with 15 bases in the middle. Written as DNA, the CDR3 is TGTGCCAGCAGCCCCCGGCGCCGGGTCTCTGGAAACACCATATATTTT. Translated, it gives CASSPRRRVSGNTIYF.

This clone has only a few counts. The CDR3 DNA reads as TGTGCCAGCAGCTCCGGGCCACGCCAGTTCTTC. Its translation: CASSSGPRQFF. The chain links TRBV7-8 to TRBJ2-1, with D uncertain. V lost 4 bases, J lost 13 bases, and 11 bases lay in between. Germline CDR1 is SGHVS and CDR2 is FQNEAQ. The CDR3 is made up of 11 amino acids. The variable domain in full, with the rest retrieved from reference TRBV7-8 and TRBJ2-1, is GAGVSQSPRYKVAKRGQDVALRCDPISGHVSLFWYQQALGQGPEFLTYFQNEAQLDKSGLPSDRFFAERPEGSVSTLKIQRTQQEDSAVYLCASSSGPRQFFGPGTRLTVL.

V usage is TRBV7-7 and J usage is TRBJ2-1; D is perhaps TRBD1 (6 bases). V was cut by 0 bases and J by 4 bases, with 7 bases left in between. There are 14 residues in the CDR3. Germline V lookup: CDR1 SSHAT, CDR2 FNYEAQ (reference sequence). The CDR3 DNA reads TGTGCCAGCAGCTTAGCGGACAGTTACAATGAGCAGTTCTTC. This gives the protein CASSLADSYNEQFF.

V usage is TRBV13 and J usage is TRBJ1-1; D gene uncertain. Trimming shortened V by 0 bases and J by 4 bases, and 3 bases separated the two germline ends. The CDR3 is made up of 12 amino acids. Per the germline V gene, CDR1 is PRHDT and CDR2 is FYEKMQ (reference sequence). Here the CDR3 DNA reads TGTGCCAGCAGCTTAGGACCCACTGAAGCTTTCTTT. This gives the protein CASSLGPTEAFF.

The chain joins TRBV29-1 to TRBJ1-2, with D possibly TRBD1 on 5 matching bases. The CDR3 extends over 13 amino acids. V was pared by 3 bases and J by 2 bases, with 10 bases between. CDR1 SQVTM and CDR2 ANQGSEA come from the germline V gene. The CDR3 spells CSVDGARNYGYTF. For the CDR3, the DNA is TGCAGCGTTGATGGGGCGCGGAACTATGGCTACACCTTC.

This chain joins TRBV5-4 and TRBJ2-3; a weak D match, TRBD2 (6 bases). Deletions cut 4 bases from V and 0 bases from J, with 18 bases between. This CDR3 contains 17 residues. Germline V gene lookup returns CDR1 SGHNT and CDR2 YYREEE (reference sequence). The DNA of the CDR3 is TGTGCCAGCAGCCTACAGCGGGCCACCCCTAGCACAGATACGCAGTATTTT. Encoded protein: CASSLQRATPSTDTQYF. Complete variable domain (other parts from reference TRBV5-4 and TRBJ2-3): ETGVTQSPTHLIKTRGQQVTLRCSSQSGHNTVSWYQQALGQGPQFIFQYYREEENGRGNFPPRFSGLQFPNYSSELNVNALELDDSALYLCASSLQRATPSTDTQYFGPGTRLTVL.

This chain connects TRBV2 to TRBJ1-1, with a possible D match to TRBD1 (5 bases). The germline gives CDR1 SNHLY, CDR2 FYNNEI. CDR3 length: 15 residues. The V end was cut by 0 bases, the J end by 4 bases, with 12 bases between. CDR3 sequence (DNA): TGTGCCAGCAGTGAAGCGCAGGGTCGTGGCACTGAAGCTTTCTTT. Residues: CASSEAQGRGTEAFF.

This chain joins TRBV6-1 and TRBJ2-7; D gene ambiguous. The germline gives CDR1 MNHNS, CDR2 SASEGT. V lost 3 bases to trimming and J lost 1 base, with 7 bases between them. The CDR3 length is 13 residues. CDR3 sequence reads: CASSEFDSYEQYF. The CDR3 DNA follows: TGTGCCAGCAGTGAGTTCGATTCCTACGAGCAGTACTTC.

In nucleotides, the CDR3 is TGTGCCAGCAGTGAGGGGACAGGGGGGAACACTGAAGCTTTCTTT. Residues: CASSEGTGGNTEAFF. The chain couples TRBV6-1 to TRBJ1-1, with 11 bases identical to TRBD1. J lost 1 base, V lost 3 bases, and 1 base had no gene match. Germline V CDR1 and CDR2: MNHNS, SASEGT. The CDR3 covers 15 residues.

The chain recombines TRBV29-1 with TRBJ1-5, with D perhaps matching TRBD1 (6 bases). Germline values: CDR1 SQVTM, CDR2 ANQGSEA. V lost 6 bases to trimming and J lost 3 bases, with 15 bases between them. CDR3 length equals 14 residues. The CDR3 sequence is CSVSTGTNNQPQHF. The CDR3 nucleotides are TGCAGCGTATCCACCGGGACAAACAATCAGCCCCAGCATTTT. Filled out from reference TRBV29-1 and TRBJ1-5, the complete variable domain reads SAVISQKPSRDICQRGTSLTIQCQVDSQVTMMFWYRQQPGQSLTLIATANQGSEATYESGFVIDKFPISRPNLTFSTLTVSNMSPEDSSIYLCSVSTGTNNQPQHFGDGTRLSIL.

This rearrangement joins TRBV7-9 to TRBJ1-6; no definite D call. This CDR3 has 12 residues. The germline CDR1 and CDR2 sequences are SEHNR and FQNEAQ (reference sequence). The V end lost 1 base, the J end lost 5 bases, and 0 bases lay between the germline ends. CDR3 amino acids: CASSLDNSPLHF. The CDR3 region has the DNA TGTGCCAGCAGCTTAGATAATTCACCCCTCCACTTT. The full variable domain, rest sourced from reference TRBV7-9 and TRBJ1-6, is DTGVSQNPRHKITKRGQNVTFRCDPISEHNRLYWYRQTLGQGPEFLTYFQNEAQLEKSRLLSDRFSAERPKGSFSTLEIQRTEQGDSAMYLCASSLDNSPLHFGNGTRLTVT.

This rearrangement joins TRBV2 to TRBJ2-3, with D possibly being TRBD1 (6 bases). Germline assignment: CDR1 SNHLY and CDR2 FYNNEI. Trimming left V 10 bases short and J 2 bases short, with 19 bases between. The CDR3 has 15 residues. CDR3 DNA: TGTGCCACCTCTCCACAGGGAACTTCCACAGATACGCAGTATTTT. Its protein product is CATSPQGTSTDTQYF.

This chain uses TRBV28 with TRBJ2-3; D is possibly TRBD1 (6 bases). CDR3 length equals 15 residues. CDR1 MDHEN and CDR2 SYDVKM come from the germline V gene. With 3 bases removed from V and 6 bases from J, the gap between germline ends came to 16 bases. The CDR3 protein is CASSLNRGYRDTQYF. CDR3 bases: TGTGCCAGCAGTTTGAATAGGGGGTACCGGGATACGCAGTATTTT. The variable domain in full, completed from reference TRBV28 and TRBJ2-3, reads DVKVTQSSRYLVKRTGEKVFLECVQDMDHENMFWYRQDPGLGLRLIYFSYDVKMKEKGDIPEGYSVSREKKERFSLILESASTNQTSMYLCASSLNRGYRDTQYFGPGTRLTVL.

This chain uses TRBV19 with TRBJ2-2; the D is unclear. Trimming shortened V by 8 bases and J by 4 bases, and 20 bases separated the two germline ends. Germline assignment: CDR1 LNHDA and CDR2 SQIVND (reference sequence). The CDR3 has 16 residues. The CDR3 bases are TGTGCCAGTGGAAATAGCTGGGCACCTACCACCGGGGAGCTGTTTTTT. Translated: CASGNSWAPTTGELFF.

The chain recombines TRBV5-6 with TRBJ2-2; the D gene is possibly TRBD1 (6 bases). This CDR3 is 16 amino acids long. CDR1 SGHDT and CDR2 YYEEEE come from the germline V gene. Trimming removed 1 base from V and 3 bases from J, with 13 bases in between. The CDR3 nucleotides read TGTGCCAGCAGCTTGTCGGGCAGGGGCTACACCGGGGAGCTGTTTTTT. Translating gives CASSLSGRGYTGELFF.

Only a few counts were recorded for this clone. The genes are TRBV29-1 and TRBJ1-1, with D unclear. Trimming removed 6 bases from V and 8 bases from J, with 4 bases in between. In germline, CDR1 is SQVTM, CDR2 ANQGSEA. This CDR3 region has 8 residues. This CDR3 reads CSVEEAFF. CDR3 DNA sequence: TGCAGCGTAGAGGAAGCTTTCTTT.

The V gene is TRBV28, the J gene TRBJ1-5, with D perhaps matching TRBD1 (5 bases). V lost 2 bases, J lost 4 bases, and 9 bases lay in between. Germline lookup yields CDR1 MDHEN and CDR2 SYDVKM. The CDR3 sequence is 14 residues long. The CDR3 is CASSLHRINQPQHF. The CDR3 region has the DNA TGTGCCAGCAGTTTACACAGGATAAATCAGCCCCAGCATTTT.

This clone occurred a few times. The J gene is TRBJ1-5, the V gene TRBV5-6; 8 bases fit TRBD1. V lost 2 bases, J lost 4 bases, and 8 bases stayed unmatched. CDR1 is SGHDT and CDR2 is YYEEEE in the germline V gene. The CDR3 covers 16 residues. The CDR3 sequence is CASSFYRGALNQPQHF. The CDR3 region has the DNA TGTGCCAGCAGCTTCTACAGGGGGGCCCTAAATCAGCCCCAGCATTTT.

The chain uses TRBV20-1 and TRBJ1-1; D is ambiguous. Germline V lookup: CDR1 DFQATT, CDR2 SNEGSKA (reference sequence). Trimming took 3 bases from V and 7 from J, leaving 9 bases between them. This CDR3 region has 11 residues. CDR3 region: CSARTSLEAFF. In nucleotides, the CDR3 is TGCAGTGCTAGGACCAGTCTTGAAGCTTTCTTT.

The chain carries TRBV7-9 and TRBJ2-7, with D hard to call. There are 11 residues in the CDR3. The V gene's germline CDR1 is SEHNR and CDR2 FQNEAQ (reference sequence). V was pared by 3 bases and J by 6 bases, with 6 bases between. The CDR3 DNA reads TGTGCCAGCAGCTTTGGATCCGAGCAGTACTTC. Translation: CASSFGSEQYF.

The rearrangement uses TRBV6-1 and TRBJ1-1; possibly TRBD1 for D (5 bases). V lost 6 bases and J 5 bases, leaving 13 bases between the germline ends. The CDR3 is 13 residues long. The germline gives CDR1 MNHNS, CDR2 SASEGT. In DNA, the CDR3 is TGTGCCAGCAGCCCCAGGGAGAGTACTGAAGCTTTCTTT. Translated, it gives CASSPRESTEAFF.

The genes are TRBV29-1 and TRBJ1-1; D is ambiguous. CDR3 length: 12 amino acids. Per germline, CDR1 SQVTM and CDR2 ANQGSEA. V lost 4 bases and J 1 base, leaving 7 bases between the germline ends. CDR3: CSVARGNTEAFF. The CDR3 DNA follows: TGCAGCGTTGCGCGAGGGAACACTGAAGCTTTCTTT.

The chain couples TRBV11-2 to TRBJ1-1; weak D call: TRBD1 (5 bases). The CDR3 sequence is 17 residues long. Trimming cost V 0 bases and J 0 bases, with 14 bases left between them. Germline CDR1 SGHAT, CDR2 FQNNGV. The CDR3 nucleotides read TGTGCCAGCAGCTTAGACGAAGGGGATGGGGTGAACACTGAAGCTTTCTTT. This encodes CASSLDEGDGVNTEAFF. Looking up the rest from reference TRBV11-2 and TRBJ1-1 gives the full variable domain: EAGVAQSPRYKIIEKRQSVAFWCNPISGHATLYWYQQILGQGPKLLIQFQNNGVVDDSQLPKDRFSAERLKGVDSTLKIQPAKLEDSAVYLCASSLDEGDGVNTEAFFGQGTRLTVV.

This clone was observed a handful of times. The V and J genes are TRBV9 and TRBJ2-2; 9 bases are a match to TRBD1. Germline trimming cut 3 bases from V and 1 base from J; bases unmatched to any gene: 7. The CDR3 spans 17 residues. Germline V gives CDR1 SGDLS, CDR2 YYNGEE. Written as DNA, the CDR3 is TGTGCCAGCAGCGAACCCCACAGGGGGCTGAACACCGGGGAGCTGTTTTTT. Residues: CASSEPHRGLNTGELFF.

The genes are TRBV9 and TRBJ2-7, with D maybe TRBD1 (6 bases). Germline CDR1 SGDLS, CDR2 YYNGEE. The CDR3 contains 16 residues. Trimming took off 0 bases at V and 5 bases at J, with 18 bases between the two ends. CDR3 residues: CASSVALGAGDNEQYF. DNA for the CDR3: TGTGCCAGCAGCGTAGCGCTGGGGGCAGGGGATAACGAGCAGTACTTC.